Sequencing of this T cell receptor (beta chain) was carried out in a study of blood T cell repertoires in COVID-19. Study summary: Whether acute or convalescent, the COVID-19 samples came from the United States, Italy and Spain. PBMCs, B-cell-depleted T cells, or T cells provided the cDNA or gDNA that made up the material.

The protocol was immunoSEQ multiplex PCR, while the TCRdb copy is restricted to in-frame clones and leaves out a portion. The sample includes fewer than 200,000 clones, about 80% of them seen just once. This CDR3 has 15 amino acids. The germline CDR1 and CDR2 sequences are KGHSH and LQKENI. J gave up 7 bases and V 6 bases, and 9 bases lay outside the gene matches. Sequencing was performed on peripheral blood. The chain couples TRBV18 to TRBJ1-6; 7 bases agree with TRBD1. The sequence was collected from an elderly woman with acute or convalescent COVID-19. The CDR3 sequence is CASSQQGYQNSPLHF. The DNA for the CDR3 is TGTGCCAGCTCGCAACAGGGGTACCAAAATTCACCCCTCCACTTT. Combining the CDR3 with reference TRBV18 and TRBJ1-6 gives the whole variable domain NAGVMQNPRHLVRRRGQEARLRCSPMKGHSHVYWYRQLPEEGLKFMVYLQKENIIDESGMPKERFSAEFPKEGPSILRIQQVVRGDSAAYFCASSQQGYQNSPLHFGNGTRLTVT.